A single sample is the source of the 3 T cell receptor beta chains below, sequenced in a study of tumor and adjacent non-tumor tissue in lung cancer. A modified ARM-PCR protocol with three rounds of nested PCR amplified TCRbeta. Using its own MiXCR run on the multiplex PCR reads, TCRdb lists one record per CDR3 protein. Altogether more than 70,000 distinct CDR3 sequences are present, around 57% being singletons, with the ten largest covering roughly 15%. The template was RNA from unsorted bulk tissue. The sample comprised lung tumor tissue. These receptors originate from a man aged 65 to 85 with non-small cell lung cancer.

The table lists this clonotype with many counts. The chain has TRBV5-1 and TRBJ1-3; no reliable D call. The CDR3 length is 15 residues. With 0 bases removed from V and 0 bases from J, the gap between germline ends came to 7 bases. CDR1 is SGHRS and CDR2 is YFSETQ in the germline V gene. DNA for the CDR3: TGCGCCAGCAGCTTGGGCCAAAGCTCTGGAAACACCATATATTTT. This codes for CASSLGQSSGNTIYF. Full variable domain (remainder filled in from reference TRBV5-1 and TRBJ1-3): KAGVTQTPRYLIKTRGQQVTLSCSPISGHRSVSWYQQTPGQGLQFLFEYFSETQRNKGNFPGRFSGRQFSNSRSEMNVSTLELGDSALYLCASSLGQSSGNTIYFGEGSWLTVV.

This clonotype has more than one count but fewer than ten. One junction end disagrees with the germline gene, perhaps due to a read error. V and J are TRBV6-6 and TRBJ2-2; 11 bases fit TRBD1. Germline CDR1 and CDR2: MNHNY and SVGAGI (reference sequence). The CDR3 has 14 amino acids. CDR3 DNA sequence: TGTGTCAGCAGCCGGACAGGGGGCACAGGGGAGCTGTTTTTT. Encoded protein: CVSSRTGGTGELFF.

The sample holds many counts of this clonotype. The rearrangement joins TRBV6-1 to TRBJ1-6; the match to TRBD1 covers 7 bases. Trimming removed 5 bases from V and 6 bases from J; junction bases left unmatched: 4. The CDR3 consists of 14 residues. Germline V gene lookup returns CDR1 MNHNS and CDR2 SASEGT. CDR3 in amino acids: CASSSRDSNSPLHF. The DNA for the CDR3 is TGTGCCAGCAGTAGCCGGGACAGTAATTCACCCCTCCACTTT.